The 13 T cell receptor beta chains below all came from one sample that was sequenced in a study of CD8+ T cells in alopecia areata. RNA was isolated and reverse transcribed to cDNA, the sequencing template. TCRdb's table, derived via immunoSEQ multiplex PCR, lists solely in-frame clones and lacks some. The table shows roughly 100,000 clones, with 60% occurring only once. Treatment here: oral pan-JAK inhibitor, 5-10 mg twice daily. The sample in question was CD8+ T cells sorted from blood, obtained at roughly week 58, from a patient treated with tofacitinib. Receptors originate from a human donor with alopecia areata.

This chain connects TRBV7-3 to TRBJ1-2; 10 bases align to TRBD1. From germline, CDR1 is SGHTA and CDR2 FQGTGA. V lost 2 bases and J lost 3; bases outside the gene matches: 0. The CDR3 has 14 residues. This chain's CDR3 is CASSLGQGDYGYTF. As DNA, the CDR3 is TGTGCCAGCAGCTTAGGACAGGGGGACTATGGCTACACCTTC.

This clone was counted between two and nine times. V and J are TRBV5-1 and TRBJ2-3; 10 nucleotides align to TRBD2. J gave up 4 bases and V 0 bases, and 5 bases lay outside the gene matches. Germline assignment: CDR1 SGHRS and CDR2 YFSETQ. The CDR3 loop spans 16 amino acids. The CDR3 reads CASSLESGGAPDTQYF. CDR3 sequence (DNA): TGCGCCAGCAGCTTGGAGAGCGGGGGGGCCCCAGATACGCAGTATTTT.

For this clone: The germline gene is not matched at one end of the junction; a read error may be the cause. The rearrangement links TRBV2 to TRBJ2-5; 9 positions agree with TRBD1. CDR3 length: 16 amino acids. Germline V lookup: CDR1 SNHLY, CDR2 FYNNEI. As DNA, the CDR3 is TGTGCCAGCAGAGTGACAGGGGGAAAGAACCGAGAGGCCCAGTACTTC. Translated: CASRVTGGKNREAQYF.

This clone was observed a handful of times. The V gene is TRBV27, the J gene TRBJ2-1; D is undetermined. The CDR3 is 15 residues long. Trimming left V 3 bases short and J 1 base short, with 10 bases between. CDR1 is MNHEY, CDR2 SMNVEV, per germline (reference sequence). The CDR3 loop reads CASSLAALSYNEQFF. CDR3 DNA sequence: TGTGCCAGCAGTTTGGCCGCTTTATCCTACAATGAGCAGTTCTTC.

The V gene is TRBV15, the J gene TRBJ2-5, with D tentatively TRBD2 (5 bases). The CDR3 runs to 14 residues. V lost 3 bases and J 1 base, leaving 9 bases between the germline ends. Germline V gene lookup returns CDR1 LNHNV and CDR2 YYDKDF (reference sequence). The CDR3 DNA reads as TGTGCCACCAGCAGCCGGGGAAGCCAAGAGACCCAGTACTTC. Residues: CATSSRGSQETQYF.

This clone showed up just a few times. The chain joins TRBV18 to TRBJ2-7, with D possibly TRBD1 on 7 matching bases. V was shortened by 3 bases and J by 5 bases, with 14 bases between the two germline ends. The V gene's germline CDR1 is KGHSH and CDR2 LQKENI. CDR3 length equals 14 residues. CDR3: CASSPPGGGNEQYF. CDR3 coding DNA: TGTGCCAGCTCACCCCCAGGAGGGGGCAACGAGCAGTACTTC.

This chain links TRBV30 with TRBJ2-1; D is uncertain. V lost 1 base, J lost 8 bases, and 9 bases lay in between. The germline CDR1 and CDR2 sequences are GTSNPN and SVGIG (reference sequence). CDR3 size: 12 residues. This chain's CDR3 is CAWSDEFDEQFF. The CDR3 nucleotides read TGTGCCTGGAGTGACGAGTTTGATGAGCAGTTCTTC.

The CDR3 sequence: CASSLGTYNEQFF. The CDR3 DNA follows: TGTGCCAGCAGCCTGGGAACCTACAATGAGCAGTTCTTC. This chain links TRBV25-1 with TRBJ2-1; no clear D. The germline gives CDR1 MGHDK, CDR2 SYGVNS. The V end was cut by 6 bases, the J end by 2 bases, with 8 bases between. This CDR3 is 13 amino acids long.

This chain uses TRBV6-1 with TRBJ2-7; 9 bases line up with TRBD1. CDR1 and CDR2 from the germline V gene are MNHNS and SASEGT. The CDR3 has 15 residues. V lost 1 base, J lost 7 bases, and 8 bases stayed unmatched. The CDR3 nucleotides read TGTGCCAGCAGTGAAGGTCGGACAGGGGCGCGGGAGCAGTACTTC. This gives the protein CASSEGRTGAREQYF.

The chain carries TRBV6-5 and TRBJ1-4; 9 bases match TRBD1. From germline, CDR1 is MNHEY and CDR2 SVGAGI. The CDR3 is 15 residues long. V lost 6 bases and J lost 4; bases outside the gene matches: 6. The CDR3 loop is CASSLDRGINEKLFF. The DNA of the CDR3 is TGTGCCAGCAGCCTCGACAGGGGGATTAATGAAAAACTGTTTTTT.

The J gene is TRBJ2-7, the V gene TRBV29-1; D is undetermined. Germline loops: CDR1 SQVTM, CDR2 ANQGSEA. The CDR3 is 13 residues long. CDR3 nucleotides: TGCAGTGCACAGACAACTATCTCCTACGAGCAGTACTTC. Protein: CSAQTTISYEQYF.

This clone turned up a few times. The genes are TRBV2 and TRBJ1-5; D is ambiguous. The CDR3 length is 14 residues. The germline CDR1 and CDR2 sequences are SNHLY and FYNNEI. V lost 6 bases and J 3 bases, leaving 12 bases between the germline ends. The DNA for the CDR3 is TGTGCCAGCAGGGATGAGGGCTCCAATCAGCCCCAGCATTTT. It is translated as CASRDEGSNQPQHF.

The rearrangement uses TRBV5-6 and TRBJ1-2, with a weak D call TRBD1 (5 bases). Trimming removed 3 bases at V and 6 bases at J, with 15 bases between. The CDR3 is 14 residues long. CDR1 is SGHDT, CDR2 YYEEEE, per germline. CDR3 in DNA: TGTGCCAGCAGCTCCCGGGGGGATCCGCATGGCTACACCTTC. It translates to CASSSRGDPHGYTF.